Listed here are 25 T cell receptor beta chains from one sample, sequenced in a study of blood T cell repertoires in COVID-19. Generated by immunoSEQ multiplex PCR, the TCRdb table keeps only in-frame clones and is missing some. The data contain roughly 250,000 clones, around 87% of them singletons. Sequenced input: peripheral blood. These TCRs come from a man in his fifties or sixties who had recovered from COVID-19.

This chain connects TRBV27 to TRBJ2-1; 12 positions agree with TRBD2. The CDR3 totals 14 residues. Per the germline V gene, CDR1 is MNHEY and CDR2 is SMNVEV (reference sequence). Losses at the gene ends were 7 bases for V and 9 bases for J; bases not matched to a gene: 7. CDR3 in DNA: TGTGCCAGCACCCTAGCGGGGGGGCCTGGTGAGCAGTTCTTC. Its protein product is CASTLAGGPGEQFF.

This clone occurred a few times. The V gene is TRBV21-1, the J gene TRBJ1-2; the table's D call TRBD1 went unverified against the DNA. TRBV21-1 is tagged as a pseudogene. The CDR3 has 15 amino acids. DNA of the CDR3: TGTGCCAGCAGCAAAGCGGGACAGGGGAACTATGGCTACACCTTC. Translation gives CASSKAGQGNYGYTF.

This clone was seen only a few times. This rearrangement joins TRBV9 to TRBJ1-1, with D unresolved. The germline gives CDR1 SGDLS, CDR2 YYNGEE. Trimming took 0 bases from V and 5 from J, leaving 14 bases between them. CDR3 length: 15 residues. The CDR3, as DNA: TGTGCCAGCAGCGTAGAGGCCCGAGGAGGAACTGAAGCTTTCTTT. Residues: CASSVEARGGTEAFF.

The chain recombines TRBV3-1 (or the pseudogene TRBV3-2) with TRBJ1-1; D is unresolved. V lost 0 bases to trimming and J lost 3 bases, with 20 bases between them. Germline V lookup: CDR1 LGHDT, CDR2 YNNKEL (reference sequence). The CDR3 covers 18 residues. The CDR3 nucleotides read TGTGCCAGCAGCCAAGAGAGTCCGGGGAGGGCTAGGGACACTGAAGCTTTCTTT. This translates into CASSQESPGRARDTEAFF.

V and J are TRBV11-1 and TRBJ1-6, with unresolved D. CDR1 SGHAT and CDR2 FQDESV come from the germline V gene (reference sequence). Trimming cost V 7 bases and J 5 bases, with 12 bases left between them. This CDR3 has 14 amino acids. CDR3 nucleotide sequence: TGTGCCAGCACCCTCGGGAACGATAATTCACCCCTCCACTTT. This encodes CASTLGNDNSPLHF.

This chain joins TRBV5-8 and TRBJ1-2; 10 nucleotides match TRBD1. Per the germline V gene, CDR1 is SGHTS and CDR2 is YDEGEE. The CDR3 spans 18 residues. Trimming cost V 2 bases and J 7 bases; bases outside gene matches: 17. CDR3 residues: CASSFVRRTGGFGVGYTF. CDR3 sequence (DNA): TGTGCCAGCAGCTTTGTTAGAAGGACAGGGGGGTTTGGGGTTGGCTACACCTTC.

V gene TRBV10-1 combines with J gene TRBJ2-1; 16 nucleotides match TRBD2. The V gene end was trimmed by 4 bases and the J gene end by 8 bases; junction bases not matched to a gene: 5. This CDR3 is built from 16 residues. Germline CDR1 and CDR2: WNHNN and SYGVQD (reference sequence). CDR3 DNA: TGCGCCAGCAGTGCGGGACTAGCGGGGGGGCTCGATGAGCAGTTCTTC. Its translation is CASSAGLAGGLDEQFF.

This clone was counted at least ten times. CDR3 residues: CASSPLGQGSYTF. The CDR3 DNA reads TGTGCCAGCTCACCGCTGGGACAGGGGAGCTACACCTTC. The chain is built from TRBV18 and TRBJ1-2, with 10 nucleotides matching TRBD1. The CDR3 totals 13 residues. CDR1 and CDR2 (germline): KGHSH, LQKENI. With V trimmed by 3 bases and J by 9 bases, 4 bases remained unmatched.

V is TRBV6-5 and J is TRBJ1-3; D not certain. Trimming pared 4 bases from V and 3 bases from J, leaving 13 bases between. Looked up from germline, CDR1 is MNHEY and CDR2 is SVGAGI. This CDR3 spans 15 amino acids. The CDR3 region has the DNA TGTGCCAGCAGTTCTCCACAGAGCTTTGGAAACACCATATATTTT. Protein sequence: CASSSPQSFGNTIYF.

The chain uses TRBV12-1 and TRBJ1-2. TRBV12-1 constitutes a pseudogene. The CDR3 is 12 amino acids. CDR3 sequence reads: CASRPQERDNTF. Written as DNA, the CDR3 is TGTGCCAGCAGGCCCCAAGAACGGGATAACACCTTC.

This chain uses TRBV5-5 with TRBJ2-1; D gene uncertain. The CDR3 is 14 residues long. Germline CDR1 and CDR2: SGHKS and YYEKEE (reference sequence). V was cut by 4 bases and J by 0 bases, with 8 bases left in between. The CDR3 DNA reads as TGTGCCAGCAGCCTGGAGCCCTCCTACAATGAGCAGTTCTTC. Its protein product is CASSLEPSYNEQFF.

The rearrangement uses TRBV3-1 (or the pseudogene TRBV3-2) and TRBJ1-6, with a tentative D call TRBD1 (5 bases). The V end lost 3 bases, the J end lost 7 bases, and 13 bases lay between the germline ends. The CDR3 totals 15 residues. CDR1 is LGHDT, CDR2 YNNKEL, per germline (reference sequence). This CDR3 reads CASSQDTGSNSPLHF. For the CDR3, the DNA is TGTGCCAGCAGCCAGGACACCGGCTCCAATTCACCCCTCCACTTT.

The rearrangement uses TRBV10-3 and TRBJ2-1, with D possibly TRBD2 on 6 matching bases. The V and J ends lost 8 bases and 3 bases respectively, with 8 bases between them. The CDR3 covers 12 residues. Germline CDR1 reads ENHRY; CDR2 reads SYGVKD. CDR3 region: CAIGDFYNEQFF. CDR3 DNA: TGTGCCATCGGGGACTTCTACAATGAGCAGTTCTTC.

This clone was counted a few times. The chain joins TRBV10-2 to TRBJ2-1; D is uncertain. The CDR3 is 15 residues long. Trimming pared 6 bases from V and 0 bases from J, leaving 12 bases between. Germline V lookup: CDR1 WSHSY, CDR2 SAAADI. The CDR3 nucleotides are TGCGCCAGCAGGAGTCTCGGTATCTCCTACAATGAGCAGTTCTTC. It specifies CASRSLGISYNEQFF.

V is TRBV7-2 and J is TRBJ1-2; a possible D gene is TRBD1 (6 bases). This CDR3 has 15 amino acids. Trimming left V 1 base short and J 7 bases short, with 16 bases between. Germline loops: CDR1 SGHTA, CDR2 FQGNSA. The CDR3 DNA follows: TGTGCCAGCAGCTTAGGGGGGCAGGGTGCGGGTGGCTACACCTTC. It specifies CASSLGGQGAGGYTF.

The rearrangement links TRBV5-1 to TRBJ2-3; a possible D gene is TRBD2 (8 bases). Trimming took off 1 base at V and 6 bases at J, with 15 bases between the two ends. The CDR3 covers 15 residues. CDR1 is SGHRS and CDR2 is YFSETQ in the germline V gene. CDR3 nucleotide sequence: TGCGCCAGCAGCTTGAGGAGCGGGGGACAGGATACGCAGTATTTT. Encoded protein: CASSLRSGGQDTQYF.

This chain's CDR3 is CASSLDSNYEQYF. The CDR3 coding sequence is TGTGCCAGCAGCTTGGACAGTAACTACGAGCAGTACTTC. The rearrangement links TRBV7-9 to TRBJ2-7; the D gene is possibly TRBD1 (6 bases). V was cut by 3 bases and J by 3 bases, with 9 bases left in between. Germline V CDR1 and CDR2: SEHNR, FQNEAQ (reference sequence). The CDR3 is 13 amino acids.

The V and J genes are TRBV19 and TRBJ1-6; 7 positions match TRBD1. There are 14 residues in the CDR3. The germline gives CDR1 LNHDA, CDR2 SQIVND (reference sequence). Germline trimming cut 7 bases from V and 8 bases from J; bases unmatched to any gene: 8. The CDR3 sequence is CASTGGGGDSPLHF. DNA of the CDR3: TGTGCCAGTACAGGCGGAGGGGGCGATTCACCCCTCCACTTT.

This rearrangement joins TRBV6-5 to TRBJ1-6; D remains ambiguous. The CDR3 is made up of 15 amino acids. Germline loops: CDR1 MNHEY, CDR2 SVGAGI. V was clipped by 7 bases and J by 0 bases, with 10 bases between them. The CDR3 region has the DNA TGTGCCAGCATACCCTCGAGCTCCTATAATTCACCCCTCCACTTT. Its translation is CASIPSSSYNSPLHF.

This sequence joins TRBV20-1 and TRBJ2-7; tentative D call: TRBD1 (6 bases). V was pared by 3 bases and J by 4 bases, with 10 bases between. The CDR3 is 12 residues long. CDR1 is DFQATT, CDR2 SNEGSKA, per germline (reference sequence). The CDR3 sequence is CSASRTDYEQYF. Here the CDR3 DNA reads TGCAGTGCTAGTAGGACAGATTACGAGCAGTACTTC.

CDR3 region: CASSVGGDRAFF. The CDR3 DNA follows: TGTGCCAGCAGCGTTGGGGGGGACCGGGCTTTCTTT. This sequence joins TRBV9 and TRBJ1-1; D may be TRBD1 (5 bases). The CDR3 length is 12 residues. The V gene's germline CDR1 is SGDLS and CDR2 YYNGEE. The ends were cut back, 2 bases at V and 11 bases at J, with 13 bases in the middle.

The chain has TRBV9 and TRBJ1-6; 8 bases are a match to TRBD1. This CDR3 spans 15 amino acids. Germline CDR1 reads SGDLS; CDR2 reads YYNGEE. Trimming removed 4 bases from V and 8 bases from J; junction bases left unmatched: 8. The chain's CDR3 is CASSPWTGRDSPLHF. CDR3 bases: TGTGCCAGCAGCCCCTGGACAGGGAGGGATTCACCCCTCCACTTT.

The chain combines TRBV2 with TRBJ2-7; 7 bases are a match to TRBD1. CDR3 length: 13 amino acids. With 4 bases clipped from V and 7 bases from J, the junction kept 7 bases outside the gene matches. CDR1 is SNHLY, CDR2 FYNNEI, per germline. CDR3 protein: CASSGIPGGEQYF. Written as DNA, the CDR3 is TGTGCCAGCAGTGGAATACCAGGGGGAGAGCAGTACTTC.

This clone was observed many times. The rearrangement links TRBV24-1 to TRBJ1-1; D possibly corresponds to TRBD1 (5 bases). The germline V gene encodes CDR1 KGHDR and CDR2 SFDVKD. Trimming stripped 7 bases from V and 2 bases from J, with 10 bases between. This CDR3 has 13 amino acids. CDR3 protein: CATSSGGNTEAFF. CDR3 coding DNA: TGTGCCACCAGCTCCGGGGGTAACACTGAAGCTTTCTTT.

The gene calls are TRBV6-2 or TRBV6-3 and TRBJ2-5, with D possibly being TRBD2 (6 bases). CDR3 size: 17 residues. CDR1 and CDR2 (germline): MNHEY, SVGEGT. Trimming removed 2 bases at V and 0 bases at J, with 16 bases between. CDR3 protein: CASSYVISGLNQETQYF. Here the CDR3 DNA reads TGTGCCAGCAGTTACGTAATTAGCGGCCTAAACCAAGAGACCCAGTACTTC.